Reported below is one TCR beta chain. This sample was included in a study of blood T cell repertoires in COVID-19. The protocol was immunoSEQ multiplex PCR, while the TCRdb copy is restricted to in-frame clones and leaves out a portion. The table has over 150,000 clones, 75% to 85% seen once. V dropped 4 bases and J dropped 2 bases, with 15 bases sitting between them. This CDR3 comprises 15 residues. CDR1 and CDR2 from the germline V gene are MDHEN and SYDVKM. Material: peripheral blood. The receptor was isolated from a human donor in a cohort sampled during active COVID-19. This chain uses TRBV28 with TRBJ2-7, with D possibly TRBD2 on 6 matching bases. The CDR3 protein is CASSSPGSIPYEQYF. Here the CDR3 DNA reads TGTGCCAGCAGTTCGCCCGGGAGTATCCCCTACGAGCAGTACTTC.